The 8 T cell receptor beta chains below were found in one sample sequenced in a study of spatial heterogeneity in lung cancer. The time point: sample taken at primary tumor resection. MiXCR, applied by TCRdb to the 5' RACE reads, yields one record per CDR3 protein. The profile covers 24,000 or so distinct CDR3 sequences, with about 7.6% appearing a single time and roughly 13% taken by the ten largest. The sequences come from PBMCs, collected at surgery. Receptors were obtained from a male donor with early-stage non-small cell lung cancer.

This clonotype appeared many times. The chain links TRBV28 to TRBJ1-5; 8 bases match TRBD1. Germline values: CDR1 MDHEN, CDR2 SYDVKM. The J segment lost 3 bases and the V segment lost 6 bases, leaving 7 bases of the junction unmatched. This CDR3 region has 15 residues. CDR3: CASSQGQGPNQPQHF. The CDR3 DNA reads TGTGCCAGCAGCCAAGGACAGGGCCCCAATCAGCCCCAGCATTTT.

This clonotype showed up just a few times. The chain combines TRBV20-1 with TRBJ2-7; 9 bases agree with TRBD1. After removal of 5 bases from V and 5 bases from J, the junction contained 13 bases not matched to a gene. The CDR3 is 15 amino acids. CDR1 and CDR2 (germline): DFQATT, SNEGSKA (reference sequence). The CDR3 sequence: CSAFRGDRVRNEQYF. The DNA of the CDR3 is TGCAGTGCTTTCAGGGGGGACAGGGTAAGGAACGAGCAGTACTTC.

This clonotype was counted at least ten times. The rearrangement joins TRBV5-5 to TRBJ2-7, with D possibly TRBD1 on 5 matching bases. Germline loops: CDR1 SGHKS, CDR2 YYEKEE (reference sequence). The CDR3 covers 17 residues. Trimming left V 2 bases short and J 0 bases short, with 18 bases between. CDR3 nucleotides: TGTGCCAGCAGCTTTGCAGGACACCCTAGGAGCTCCTACGAGCAGTACGTC. Its translation: CASSFAGHPRSSYEQYV.

This clonotype has a handful of counts. The genes are TRBV20-1 and TRBJ2-2, with TRBD2 identical over 10 bases. Germline-derived CDR1 and CDR2 are DFQATT and SNEGSKA (reference sequence). The CDR3 contains 16 residues. J was trimmed by 3 bases and V by 0 bases; bases with no gene match: 4. Written as DNA, the CDR3 is TGCAGTGCTAGAGATCCCCTAGCGGGAGACACCGGGGAGCTGTTTTTT. Translated: CSARDPLAGDTGELFF.

This clonotype has at least ten counts. J is TRBJ1-5 and V is TRBV12-3 or TRBV12-4, with TRBD1 identical over 11 bases. With 5 bases clipped from V and 1 base from J, the junction kept 4 bases outside the gene matches. CDR3 length: 16 amino acids. Written as DNA, the CDR3 is TGTGCCAGCAGTACCGGGACAGGGGGGAGCAATCAGCCCCAGCATTTT. Its translation is CASSTGTGGSNQPQHF.

The chain joins TRBV7-4 to TRBJ1-2; D is undetermined. The ends were cut back, 2 bases at V and 3 bases at J, with 7 bases in the middle. Germline CDR1 is SGHVT and CDR2 is SQSDAQ. CDR3 length: 13 amino acids. The CDR3 spells CASSLIGDYGYTF. The CDR3 nucleotides read TGTGCCAGCAGCTTAATCGGGGACTATGGCTACACCTTC.

The chain couples TRBV19 to TRBJ1-6; D is unresolved. V was trimmed by 5 bases and J by 9 bases, leaving 20 bases between them. The germline gives CDR1 LNHDA, CDR2 SQIVND (reference sequence). The CDR3 runs to 16 residues. CDR3 region: CASSPRAPGGFSPLHF. The CDR3 DNA sequence: TGTGCCAGTAGTCCCCGTGCCCCGGGAGGATTTTCACCCCTCCACTTT.

This clonotype was counted ten times or more. The V and J genes are TRBV3-1 and TRBJ1-6, with D unresolved. The CDR3 is 13 residues long. V was shortened by 1 base and J by 7 bases, with 5 bases between the two germline ends. Per the germline V gene, CDR1 is LGHDT and CDR2 is YNNKEL (reference sequence). Here the CDR3 reads CASSQAGNSPLHF. CDR3 nucleotides: TGTGCCAGCAGCCAAGCGGGGAATTCACCCCTCCACTTT.